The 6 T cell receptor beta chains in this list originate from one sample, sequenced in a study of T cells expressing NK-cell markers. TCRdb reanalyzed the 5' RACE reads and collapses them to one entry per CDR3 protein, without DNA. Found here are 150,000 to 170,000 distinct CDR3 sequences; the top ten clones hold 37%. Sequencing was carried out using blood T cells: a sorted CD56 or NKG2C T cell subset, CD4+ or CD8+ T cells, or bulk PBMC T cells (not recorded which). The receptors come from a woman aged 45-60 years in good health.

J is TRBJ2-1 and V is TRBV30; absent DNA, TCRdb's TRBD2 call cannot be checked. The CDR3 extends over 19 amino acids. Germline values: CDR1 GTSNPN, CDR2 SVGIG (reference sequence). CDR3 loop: CAWSVFTGASGHSYNEQFF.

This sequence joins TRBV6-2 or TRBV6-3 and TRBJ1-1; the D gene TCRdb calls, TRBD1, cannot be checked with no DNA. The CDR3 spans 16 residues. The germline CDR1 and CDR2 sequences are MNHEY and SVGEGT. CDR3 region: CASLPFRDRANTEAFF.

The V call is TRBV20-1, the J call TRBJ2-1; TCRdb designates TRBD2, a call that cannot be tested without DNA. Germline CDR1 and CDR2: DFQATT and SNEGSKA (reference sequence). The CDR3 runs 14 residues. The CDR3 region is CSAETSFPYNEQFF.

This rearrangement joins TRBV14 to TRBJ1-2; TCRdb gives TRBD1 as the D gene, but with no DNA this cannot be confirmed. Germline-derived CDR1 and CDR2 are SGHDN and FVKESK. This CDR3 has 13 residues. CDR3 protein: CASSQLQGNGYTF.

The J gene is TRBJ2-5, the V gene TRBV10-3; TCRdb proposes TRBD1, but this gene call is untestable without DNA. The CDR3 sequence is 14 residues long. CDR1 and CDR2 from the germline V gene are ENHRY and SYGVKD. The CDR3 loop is CAISSEGAVETQYF.

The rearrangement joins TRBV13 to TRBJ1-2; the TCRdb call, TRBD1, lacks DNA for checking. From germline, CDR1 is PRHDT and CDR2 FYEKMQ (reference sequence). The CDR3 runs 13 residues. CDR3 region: CASSFTGVDGYTF.